The clone carrying this T cell receptor (beta chain) was seen many times. Its target is unknown. This sample is drawn from a study of response to subunit inactivated influenza vaccine. TCRdb reprocessed the RT-PCR reads with MiXCR, giving one entry per CDR3 protein. The table has hundreds of thousands of distinct CDR3 sequences, about 8% seen once; the top ten hold roughly 13%. V was pared by 0 bases and J by 3 bases, with 15 bases between. Germline V gives CDR1 LGHNA, CDR2 YSLEER. CDR3 length equals 16 residues. Study observations and caveats: New T cells are recruited in small numbers by each seasonal influenza vaccination, according to the authors' suggestion.

Sequencing used PBMCs from blood, obtained 23 months after vaccination. The sequence came from a man between 50 and 70 years old who received an inactivated influenza vaccine. The chain links TRBV4-3 to TRBJ2-7; TRBD2 is a possible D gene (5 bases). The DNA of the CDR3 is TGCGCCAGCAGCCAAGATTTAAGCGGAAACCTCTACGAGCAGTACTTC. It is translated as CASSQDLSGNLYEQYF.